Below are 19 T cell receptor beta chains sequenced from a single sample in a study of T cells in localized non-small cell lung cancer. This table comes from immunoSEQ multiplex PCR, and its TCRdb copy is limited to in-frame clones, with some not included. The profile shows approximately 29,000 clones, around four fifths of them singletons. This specimen was peripheral blood, taken before any cancer treatment. These receptors all come from a male donor older than 55 with stage II squamous cell lung carcinoma.

V and J are TRBV6-6 and TRBJ1-5; 8 bases are a match to TRBD1. Germline V gives CDR1 MNHNY, CDR2 SVGAGI (reference sequence). The CDR3 runs 12 residues. J lost 5 bases, V lost 10 bases, and 4 bases had no gene match. Here the CDR3 reads CATATGDQPQHF. CDR3 DNA sequence: TGTGCCACTGCGACAGGGGATCAGCCCCAGCATTTT.

The chain couples TRBV5-6 to TRBJ1-2; possibly TRBD1 for D (5 bases). Trimming removed 1 base at V and 4 bases at J, with 11 bases between. Germline loops: CDR1 SGHDT, CDR2 YYEEEE. This CDR3 is 14 amino acids long. The CDR3 DNA follows: TGTGCCAGCAGCTTGAGGGGCTCCCCCTATGGCTACACCTTC. Translation: CASSLRGSPYGYTF. The full variable domain, its missing parts supplied by reference TRBV5-6 and TRBJ1-2, is DAGVTQSPTHLIKTRGQQVTLRCSPKSGHDTVSWYQQALGQGPQFIFQYYEEEERQRGNFPDRFSGHQFPNYSSELNVNALLLGDSALYLCASSLRGSPYGYTFGSGTRLTVV.

This sequence joins TRBV7-9 and TRBJ2-1, with 9 bases matching TRBD1. V gave up 8 bases and J gave up 0 bases; unmatched junction bases: 8. The V gene's germline CDR1 is SEHNR and CDR2 FQNEAQ (reference sequence). This CDR3 is 16 amino acids long. The CDR3 spells CASDRGSRGSYNEQFF. Here the CDR3 DNA reads TGTGCCAGCGACAGGGGGTCCCGGGGCTCCTACAATGAGCAGTTCTTC.

This rearrangement joins TRBV6-1 to TRBJ2-7, with TRBD1 matching 11 bases. Trimming took 3 bases from V and 6 from J; bases not matched to a gene: 7. The CDR3 spans 15 residues. Germline assignment: CDR1 MNHNS and CDR2 SASEGT. CDR3 residues: CASSERGQGGSEQYF. In nucleotides, the CDR3 is TGTGCCAGCAGTGAGAGGGGACAGGGGGGGAGCGAGCAGTACTTC.

This chain joins TRBV6-5 and TRBJ1-2, with a possible D match to TRBD1 (5 bases). The V gene's germline CDR1 is MNHEY and CDR2 SVGAGI. V was trimmed by 2 bases and J by 8 bases, leaving 21 bases between them. The CDR3 spans 16 residues. CDR3 nucleotide sequence: TGTGCCAGCAGTTACACATGGAGAGGGGCCGCAGGGGGCTACACCTTC. Its protein product is CASSYTWRGAAGGYTF.

The V gene is TRBV5-1, the J gene TRBJ2-7; D call uncertain. The CDR3 is 15 amino acids. Trimming pared 4 bases from V and 5 bases from J, leaving 19 bases between. The V gene's germline CDR1 is SGHRS and CDR2 YFSETQ. The CDR3 protein is CASSPQPGSYDEQYF. The DNA for the CDR3 is TGCGCCAGCAGCCCCCAGCCAGGAAGTTACGACGAGCAGTACTTC.

The V and J genes are TRBV7-9 and TRBJ2-1, with D perhaps matching TRBD1 (6 bases). The length of the CDR3 is 11 residues. Germline CDR1 reads SEHNR; CDR2 reads FQNEAQ (reference sequence). The V end lost 3 bases, the J end lost 10 bases, and 7 bases lay between the germline ends. The CDR3 DNA follows: TGTGCCAGCAGCTTTAGGGGGGAGCAGTTCTTC. Encoded protein: CASSFRGEQFF.

The genes are TRBV2 and TRBJ1-2; the D is unclear. The CDR3 extends over 12 amino acids. CDR1 and CDR2 (germline): SNHLY, FYNNEI. The V end was cut by 9 bases, the J end by 4 bases, with 12 bases between. The CDR3 protein is CARSGLGYGYTF. The CDR3 DNA follows: TGTGCCAGGTCTGGCTTGGGCTATGGCTACACCTTC. Looking up the rest from reference TRBV2 and TRBJ1-2 gives the full variable domain: EPEVTQTPSHQVTQMGQEVILRCVPISNHLYFYWYRQILGQKVEFLVSFYNNEISEKSEIFDDQFSVERPDGSNFTLKIRSTKLEDSAMYFCARSGLGYGYTFGSGTRLTVV.

Only one count was recorded for this clone. V usage is TRBV9 and J usage is TRBJ1-1; tentative D call: TRBD1 (5 bases). V was clipped by 1 base and J by 4 bases, with 14 bases between them. This CDR3 is 15 amino acids long. CDR1 is SGDLS, CDR2 YYNGEE, per germline. The CDR3 DNA reads TGTGCCAGCAGCGTACGGGACGCCGGCTTCACTGAAGCTTTCTTT. Protein sequence: CASSVRDAGFTEAFF.

The CDR3 here is CASSYRTGPEYTF. CDR3 sequence (DNA): TGTGCCAGCAGTTACCGGACAGGGCCCGAGTACACCTTC. This chain joins TRBV2 and TRBJ1-2; TRBD1 matches 8 bases. The germline gives CDR1 SNHLY, CDR2 FYNNEI. The CDR3 has 13 amino acids. Unmatched junction bases numbered 10, after V lost 5 bases and J lost 11 bases.

The V call is TRBV30, the J call TRBJ2-3, with TRBD2 matching 11 bases. The CDR3 sequence is 16 residues long. J was trimmed by 3 bases and V by 3 bases; bases with no gene match: 8. Germline lookup yields CDR1 GTSNPN and CDR2 SVGIG (reference sequence). The CDR3 sequence is CAWSLTGTSGTDTQYF. The CDR3 coding sequence is TGTGCCTGGAGCCTCACCGGGACTAGCGGAACAGATACGCAGTATTTT.

The rearrangement links TRBV30 to TRBJ2-5; tentatively, D is TRBD2 (6 bases). Deletions cut 4 bases from V and 4 bases from J, with 10 bases between. The germline CDR1 and CDR2 sequences are GTSNPN and SVGIG (reference sequence). This CDR3 contains 12 residues. CDR3: CAWNQAGETQYF. The CDR3 DNA reads as TGTGCCTGGAATCAAGCGGGAGAGACCCAGTACTTC.

This sequence joins TRBV18 and TRBJ1-1; tentative D call: TRBD1 (6 bases). Trimming cost V 4 bases and J 1 base, with 19 bases left between them. The CDR3 covers 17 residues. The V gene's germline CDR1 is KGHSH and CDR2 LQKENI. The DNA of the CDR3 is TGTGCCAGCTCACGAACCGCTTCTGGGACACCGAACACTGAAGCTTTCTTT. This encodes CASSRTASGTPNTEAFF.

This sequence joins TRBV6-5 and TRBJ2-7; maybe TRBD2 (5 bases). The V end was cut by 4 bases, the J end by 0 bases, with 13 bases between. The germline V gene has CDR1 MNHEY and CDR2 SVGAGI. The CDR3 contains 15 residues. CDR3 protein: CASSSGLLNSYEQYF. The CDR3 nucleotides read TGTGCCAGCAGTTCTGGACTGCTGAACTCCTACGAGCAGTACTTC.

J is TRBJ2-2 and V is TRBV10-2, with 9 bases fitting TRBD2. Germline lookup yields CDR1 WSHSY and CDR2 SAAADI. This CDR3 is 15 amino acids long. With V trimmed by 4 bases and J by 6 bases, 6 bases remained unmatched. The DNA for the CDR3 is TGCGCCAGCAGTGGGGGACTAGCAGTTGCCGGGGAGCTGTTTTTT. This translates into CASSGGLAVAGELFF.

This clone showed up many times. This sequence joins TRBV7-9 and TRBJ1-1; no clear D. The CDR3 runs 14 residues. Germline CDR1 and CDR2: SEHNR and FQNEAQ (reference sequence). The V and J ends lost 5 bases and 3 bases respectively, with 13 bases between them. The CDR3 region has the DNA TGTGCCAGCAGCCCAGAGTCGAGGCACACTGAAGCTTTCTTT. Protein product: CASSPESRHTEAFF.

The V gene is TRBV5-3, the J gene TRBJ2-7; D may be TRBD1 (6 bases). Being an ORF, TRBV5-3 has a function that is uncertain. Trimming took 3 bases from V and 2 from J, leaving 18 bases between them. The CDR3 runs to 16 residues. CDR3 protein: CARSWGRRGETYEQYF. In DNA form, the CDR3 reads TGTGCCAGAAGCTGGGGGCGGAGAGGGGAGACCTACGAGCAGTACTTC.

The chain links TRBV30 to TRBJ2-1; perhaps TRBD2 as D (6 bases). V gave up 2 bases and J gave up 8 bases, with 16 bases separating them. Germline V CDR1 and CDR2: GTSNPN, SVGIG (reference sequence). This CDR3 region has 14 residues. The CDR3 region is CAWSRTGRTDEQFF. As DNA, the CDR3 is TGTGCCTGGAGTAGGACCGGGAGAACGGATGAGCAGTTCTTC.

This clone was observed a single time. The chain joins TRBV6-6 to TRBJ1-1; D ambiguous. The CDR3 is 13 residues long. Per germline, CDR1 MNHNY and CDR2 SVGAGI (reference sequence). Between the trimmed V and J ends, which lost 2 bases and 4 bases, there was a span of 8 bases. DNA of the CDR3: TGTGCCAGCAGTTACAGCGTTAGCACTGAAGCTTTCTTT. Translating it yields CASSYSVSTEAFF.